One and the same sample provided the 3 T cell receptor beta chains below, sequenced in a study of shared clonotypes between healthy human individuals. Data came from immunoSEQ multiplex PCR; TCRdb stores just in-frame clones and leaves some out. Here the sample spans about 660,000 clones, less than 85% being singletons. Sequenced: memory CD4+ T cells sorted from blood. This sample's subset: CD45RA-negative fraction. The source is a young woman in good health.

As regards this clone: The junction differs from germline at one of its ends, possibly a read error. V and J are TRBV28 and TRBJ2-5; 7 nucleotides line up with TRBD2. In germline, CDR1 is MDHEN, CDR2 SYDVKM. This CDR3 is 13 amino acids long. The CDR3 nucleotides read TGTGCCGGCAGAGGCCGCGGGAGAGAGACCCAGTACTTC. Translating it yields CAGRGRGRETQYF.

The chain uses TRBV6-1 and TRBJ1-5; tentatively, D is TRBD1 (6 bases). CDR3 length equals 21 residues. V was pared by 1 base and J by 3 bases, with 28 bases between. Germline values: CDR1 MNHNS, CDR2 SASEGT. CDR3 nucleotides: TGTGCCAGCAGTGAAGATTTGTATTCGACAGGAGAGTACCGGGTCAATCAGCCCCAGCATTTT. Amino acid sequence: CASSEDLYSTGEYRVNQPQHF.

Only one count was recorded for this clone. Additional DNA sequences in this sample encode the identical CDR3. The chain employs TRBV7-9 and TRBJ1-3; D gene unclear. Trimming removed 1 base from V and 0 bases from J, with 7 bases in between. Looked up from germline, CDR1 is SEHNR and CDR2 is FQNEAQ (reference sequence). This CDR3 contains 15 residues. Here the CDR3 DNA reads TGTGCCAGCAGCTTAGTGTCATTCTCTGGAAACACCATATATTTT. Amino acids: CASSLVSFSGNTIYF.